This is a list of T cell receptor beta chains from one sample in a study of blood T cell repertoires in COVID-19. Assay used: immunoSEQ multiplex PCR; TCRdb lists only in-frame clones, some missing. The sample lists just over 50,000 clones; roughly 87% were seen once. Sequences were obtained from peripheral blood. The receptors shown here come from a human donor with active COVID-19. The donor label of this sample is uncertain. CDR3s include the opening cysteine and the closing phenylalanine or tryptophan. A D gene is named only where the DNA matches it firmly. Clone size is given for some rows only: seen once, a few or many times, or a class if the clone is expanded.

>-|-|TRBV23-1|TRBJ2-5
CASSPRETQYF
TGCGCCAGCAGTCCCCGAGAGACCCAGTACTTC
>TRBD2|-|TRBV10-3|TRBJ2-2
CAPLRQASGGITNTGELFF
TGTGCCCCCCTGCGACAGGCTAGCGGGGGGATAACGAACACCGGGGAGCTGTTTTTT
>-|-|TRBV5-6|TRBJ1-2
CASSQGTTGYGYTF
TGTGCCAGCAGCCAAGGGACAACTGGTTATGGCTACACCTTC
>-|-|TRBV5-4|TRBJ1-2
CASSLGGSYGYTF
TGTGCCAGCAGCTTGGGAGGGTCCTATGGCTACACCTTC
>TRBD1|-|TRBV10-2|TRBJ1-5
CASSSDRGNQPQHF
TGCGCCAGCAGTTCCGACAGGGGCAATCAGCCCCAGCATTTT
>-|-|TRBV6-6|TRBJ2-3
CASSDLGGLGDTQYF
TGTGCCAGCAGCGACCTGGGGGGTTTGGGAGATACGCAGTATTTT
>-|-|TRBV5-8|TRBJ2-7
CASSLALATYEQYF
TGTGCCAGCAGCTTGGCGCTAGCTACCTACGAGCAGTACTTC
>TRBD1|-|TRBV6-5|TRBJ1-4
CASTLTGRNEKLFF
TGTGCCAGCACCCTGACAGGGAGAAATGAAAAACTGTTTTTT
>TRBD1|-|TRBV6-4|TRBJ1-1
CASSPGPTGSEAFF
TGTGCCAGCAGTCCGGGCCCGACAGGGTCTGAAGCTTTCTTT
>TRBD2|-|TRBV6-2/TRBV6-3|TRBJ2-2
CASSGGRGRNTGELFF
TGTGCCAGCAGTGGCGGGCGGGGGAGGAACACCGGGGAGCTGTTTTTT
>-|-|TRBV4-3|TRBJ2-5
CASSQEAQGETQYF
TGCGCCAGCAGCCAAGAGGCCCAGGGAGAGACCCAGTACTTC
>-|-|TRBV7-9|TRBJ1-2
CASHGGANYGYTF
TGTGCCAGCCACGGGGGAGCTAACTATGGCTACACCTTC
>TRBD1|-|TRBV14|TRBJ1-4
CASSQQGARLGKLFF
TGTGCCAGCAGTCAACAGGGGGCTAGACTCGGAAAACTGTTTTTT
>TRBD1|-|TRBV6-5|TRBJ2-1
CASSSLGQSSYNEQFF
TGTGCCAGCAGTTCCTTGGGACAGAGCTCCTACAATGAGCAGTTCTTC
>TRBD1|once|TRBV2|TRBJ1-1
CARAGQQSGDTEAFF
TGTGCCAGGGCGGGACAGCAGTCGGGGGACACTGAAGCTTTCTTT
>TRBD1|-|TRBV11-2|TRBJ1-1
CASSPRARQGAFSEAFF
TGTGCCAGCAGCCCACGAGCCCGACAGGGGGCCTTTTCTGAAGCTTTCTTT
>TRBD2|-|TRBV11-2|TRBJ2-1
CASSPWDLSGGYNEQFF
TGTGCCAGCAGCCCCTGGGACCTTAGCGGGGGGTACAATGAGCAGTTCTTC
>-|-|TRBV18|TRBJ2-7
CASSPGTSYEQYF
TGTGCCAGCTCACCAGGGACAAGCTACGAGCAGTACTTC
>-|once|TRBV29-1|TRBJ1-1
CSGTGTMNTEAFF
TGCAGCGGTACAGGGACCATGAACACTGAAGCTTTCTTT
>TRBD1|-|TRBV7-9|TRBJ2-5
CASTNDRAGTQYF
TGTGCCAGCACCAACGACAGGGCTGGGACCCAGTACTTC
>-|-|TRBV19|TRBJ1-2
CASSIFGREGIQYTF
TGTGCCAGTAGTATTTTCGGCAGGGAAGGGATACAATACACCTTC
>TRBD1|-|TRBV15|TRBJ1-2
CATSRDWDREYGYTF
TGTGCCACCAGCCGCGATTGGGACAGGGAGTATGGCTACACCTTC
>-|-|TRBV3-1/TRBV3-2|TRBJ2-3
CASSQEGRGDTQYF
TGTGCCAGCAGCCAAGAGGGCAGGGGAGATACGCAGTATTTT
>TRBD1|-|TRBV19|TRBJ2-7
CASSNPGQVSYEQYF
TGTGCCAGTAGCAACCCGGGACAGGTCTCATACGAGCAGTACTTC
>-|-|TRBV14|TRBJ2-2
CASSQPTNTGELFF
TGTGCCAGCAGCCAACCTACGAACACCGGGGAGCTGTTTTTT
>TRBD2|-|TRBV10-3|TRBJ2-1
CAIRDSGGASYNEQFF
TGTGCCATCAGGGATAGCGGGGGGGCCTCCTACAATGAGCAGTTCTTC
>TRBD1|-|TRBV18|TRBJ1-2
CASSGDRAPLGGYTF
TGTGCCAGCTCAGGGGACAGGGCCCCCCTCGGCGGCTACACCTTC
>-|-|TRBV2|TRBJ1-6
CASSVSRVNSPLHF
TGTGCCAGCAGTGTGTCGAGGGTTAATTCACCCCTCCACTTT
>TRBD1|-|TRBV19|TRBJ1-1
CASILGQGVGAEAFF
TGTGCCAGTATCCTGGGACAGGGGGTAGGTGCTGAAGCTTTCTTT
>TRBD1|-|TRBV9|TRBJ2-7
CASSVGRGPKPYEQYF
TGTGCCAGCAGCGTGGGTAGGGGGCCTAAGCCCTACGAGCAGTACTTC
>-|-|TRBV6-5|TRBJ1-5
CASRPTGPNQPQHF
TGTGCCAGCAGGCCAACAGGTCCCAATCAGCCCCAGCATTTT
>TRBD2|-|TRBV7-9|TRBJ2-1
CASSLVGTSYNEQFF
TGTGCCAGCAGCTTAGTCGGGACTAGCTACAATGAGCAGTTCTTC
>TRBD1|-|TRBV18|TRBJ1-3
CASSPKTGYGNTIYF
TGTGCCAGCTCACCGAAGACAGGGTACGGAAACACCATATATTTT
>-|-|TRBV11-2|TRBJ2-3
CASTPLKGVQDTQYF
TGTGCCAGCACCCCTCTCAAGGGGGTGCAAGATACGCAGTATTTT
>TRBD1|-|TRBV5-4|TRBJ1-1
CASGQGTGAEAFF
TGTGCCAGCGGACAGGGAACGGGGGCTGAAGCTTTCTTT
>TRBD1|-|TRBV11-3|TRBJ2-1
CASSSQGDEQFF
TGTGCCAGCAGTTCCCAGGGGGATGAGCAGTTCTTC
>-|few|TRBV9|TRBJ1-2
CASSVGDNLSGYTF
TGTGCCAGCAGCGTAGGGGACAATCTGAGTGGCTACACCTTC
>TRBD1|-|TRBV4-3|TRBJ1-4
CASSPQGAGGEKLFF
TGCGCCAGCAGTCCACAGGGAGCAGGGGGTGAAAAACTGTTTTTT
>TRBD2|-|TRBV7-7|TRBJ2-2
CASSPGLANTGELFF
TGTGCTAGCAGCCCTGGACTAGCGAACACCGGGGAGCTGTTTTTT
>-|-|TRBV6-5|TRBJ2-7
CASSLPGMALYEQYF
TGTGCCAGCAGCCTACCGGGGATGGCGCTCTACGAGCAGTACTTC
>-|-|TRBV7-2|TRBJ1-5
CASSLRTLGEDQPQHF
TGTGCCAGCAGCTTAAGAACCCTTGGGGAGGATCAGCCCCAGCATTTT
>TRBD1|few|TRBV19|TRBJ2-1
CASSVGTGTFGEQFF
TGTGCCAGTAGTGTCGGGACAGGTACATTCGGTGAGCAGTTCTTC
>-|-|TRBV5-5|TRBJ1-2
CASSLLQGSGYTF
TGTGCCAGCAGCTTGCTGCAGGGCTCTGGCTACACCTTC
>-|-|TRBV3-1/TRBV3-2|TRBJ2-5
CASSQGKIADQETQYF
TGTGCCAGCAGCCAAGGCAAGATAGCGGATCAAGAGACCCAGTACTTC
>TRBD1|-|TRBV28|TRBJ2-1
CASSLFGTGSPEQFF
TGTGCCAGCAGTTTATTCGGGACAGGGTCACCTGAGCAGTTCTTC
>-|-|TRBV11-1|TRBJ2-5
CASSLGPWDLQETQYF
TGTGCCAGCAGCTTAGGACCCTGGGACTTGCAAGAGACCCAGTACTTC
>-|once|TRBV7-3|TRBJ2-6
CASSLLPSEGSIGSGANVLTF
TGTGCCAGCAGCTTACTGCCTTCTGAGGGTTCAATAGGCTCCGGGGCCAACGTCCTGACTTTC
>TRBD1|-|TRBV7-3|TRBJ2-7
CASSLQPMGQGLSEQYF
TGTGCCAGCAGCCTCCAACCTATGGGACAGGGCTTGTCCGAGCAGTACTTC
>-|-|TRBV7-2|TRBJ2-4
CASSPQRVSKNIQYF
TGTGCCAGCAGCCCACAGCGGGTGTCCAAAAACATTCAGTACTTC
>-|-|TRBV29-1|TRBJ2-7
CSVGGGISYEQYF
TGCAGCGTGGGGGGTGGAATCTCCTACGAGCAGTACTTC
>TRBD1|-|TRBV19|TRBJ1-5
CASGQGKGQPQHF
TGTGCCAGTGGACAGGGTAAGGGTCAGCCCCAGCATTTT
>-|-|TRBV15|TRBJ2-1
CATSRDLANNEQFF
TGTGCCACCAGCAGAGATCTAGCCAACAATGAGCAGTTCTTC
>-|-|TRBV5-4|TRBJ1-4
CASSSIYQGEKLFF
TGTGCCAGCAGCTCTATATACCAGGGGGAAAAACTGTTTTTT
>-|-|TRBV21-1|TRBJ1-1
CASSIGGWGEAFF
TGTGCCAGCAGCATTGGGGGGTGGGGCGAAGCTTTCTTT
>-|-|TRBV9|TRBJ2-7
CASSTYYRADEQYF
TGTGCCAGCAGCACGTATTACAGGGCAGACGAGCAGTACTTC
>TRBD2|once|TRBV9|TRBJ2-3
CASSVVGSGGDYTQYF
TGTGCCAGCAGCGTAGTGGGTAGCGGGGGGGATTATACGCAGTATTTT
>-|-|TRBV20-1|TRBJ2-1
CSAKLNEQFF
TGCAGTGCTAAGCTAAATGAGCAGTTCTTC
>-|-|TRBV7-6|TRBJ2-2
CASSLVPHTSGELFF
TGTGCCAGCAGCTTAGTCCCGCACACCTCAGGGGAGCTGTTTTTT